The T cell receptor beta chain under discussion was sequenced for a study of cytotoxic CD8 clonotypes in ibrutinib-treated CLL. The method was immunoSEQ multiplex PCR; TCRdb's version includes in-frame clones alone and lacks a portion of them. The table has around 250,000 clones, around 70% seen once. V was shortened by 3 bases and J by 6 bases, with 11 bases between the two germline ends. The CDR3 runs 13 residues. Germline V gives CDR1 KGHSH, CDR2 LQKENI. Sequenced material: PBMCs, taken after 24 months of ibrutinib treatment. The chain employs TRBV18 and TRBJ1-2; TRBD1 is a possible D gene (5 bases). The TCR originated in a human donor with chronic lymphocytic leukemia. The CDR3 nucleotides are TGTGCCAGCTCACCGTCCGGGGGAGATGGCTACACCTTC. Translation: CASSPSGGDGYTF.